There are a few counts of the clone carrying this T cell receptor (beta chain). The V gene end was trimmed by 2 bases and the J gene end by 8 bases; junction bases not matched to a gene: 10. Germline assignment: CDR1 DFQATT and CDR2 SNEGSKA (reference sequence). The CDR3 loop spans 15 amino acids. MiXCR was run by TCRdb on the 5' RACE reads, yielding one entry per CDR3 protein. This table has about 470,000 distinct CDR3 sequences, roughly 25% appearing once. This sample was included in a study of T-cell memory formation after mild COVID-19. Background on the study: Clusters of TCRs were largely donor specific.

The chain joins TRBV20-1 to TRBJ1-2, with 11 bases lining up with TRBD1. Sequenced: PBMCs or a T cell subset sorted from them (not recorded which). The TCR was taken from an adult woman who had mild COVID-19 (a few samples of this study predate the infection). Cell type and time point are not known. The CDR3 sequence: CSARTAGQGAGGYTF. CDR3 DNA: TGCAGTGCTAGAACCGCCGGACAGGGGGCCGGAGGCTACACCTTC.